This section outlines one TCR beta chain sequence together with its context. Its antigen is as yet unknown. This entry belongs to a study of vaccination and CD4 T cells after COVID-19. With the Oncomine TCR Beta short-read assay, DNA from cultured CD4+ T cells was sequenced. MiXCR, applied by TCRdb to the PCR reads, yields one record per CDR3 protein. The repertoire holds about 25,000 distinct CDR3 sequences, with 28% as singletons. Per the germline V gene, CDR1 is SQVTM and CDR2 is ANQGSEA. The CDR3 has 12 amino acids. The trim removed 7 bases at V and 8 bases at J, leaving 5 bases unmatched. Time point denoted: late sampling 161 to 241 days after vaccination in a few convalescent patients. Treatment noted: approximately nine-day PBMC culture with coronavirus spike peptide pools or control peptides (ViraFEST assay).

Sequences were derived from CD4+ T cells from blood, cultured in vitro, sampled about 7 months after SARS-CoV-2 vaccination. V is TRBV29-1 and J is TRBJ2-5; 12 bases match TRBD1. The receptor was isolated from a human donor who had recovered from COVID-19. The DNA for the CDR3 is TGCAGCGCCGGGACAGGGGGCGGTACCCAGTACTTC. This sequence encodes CSAGTGGGTQYF. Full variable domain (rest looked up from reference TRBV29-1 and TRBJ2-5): SAVISQKPSRDICQRGTSLTIQCQVDSQVTMMFWYRQQPGQSLTLIATANQGSEATYESGFVIDKFPISRPNLTFSTLTVSNMSPEDSSIYLCSAGTGGGTQYFGPGTRLLVL.